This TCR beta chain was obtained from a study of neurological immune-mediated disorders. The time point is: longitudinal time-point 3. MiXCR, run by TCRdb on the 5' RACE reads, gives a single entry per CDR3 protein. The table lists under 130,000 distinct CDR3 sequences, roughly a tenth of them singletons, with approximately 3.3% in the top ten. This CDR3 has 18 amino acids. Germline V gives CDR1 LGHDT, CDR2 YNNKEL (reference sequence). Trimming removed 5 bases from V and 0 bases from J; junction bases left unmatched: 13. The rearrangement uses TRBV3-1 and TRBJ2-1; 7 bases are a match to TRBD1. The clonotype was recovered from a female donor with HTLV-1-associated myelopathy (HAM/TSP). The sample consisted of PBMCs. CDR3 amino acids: CASSRGKGALSSYNEQFF. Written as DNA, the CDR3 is TGTGCCAGCAGCAGGGGGAAGGGGGCCCTCAGCTCCTACAATGAGCAGTTCTTC.